This is a list of T cell receptor beta chains from one sample in a study of early T cells in non-severe SARS-CoV-2 infection. TCRdb used MiXCR to reprocess the 5' RACE reads, holding one entry per CDR3 protein. The table lists about 42,000 distinct CDR3 sequences, roughly 6.2% of them singletons. Here the sequenced sample was whole blood, taken at baseline. Receptors were obtained from an adult who was a healthcare worker with PCR-confirmed SARS-CoV-2 infection or an uninfected control (not recorded which). The CDR3 runs from the conserved cysteine through the conserved F or W. D genes are given only for firm matches. Only some rows state a clone size, as once, few, many or a class for expanded clones.

clone_size	v_call	d_call	j_call	cdr3_nt	cdr3_aa
few	TRBV6-5	.	TRBJ2-2	TGTGCCAGCAGGACAGACACGAACACCGGGGAGCTGTTTTTT	CASRTDTNTGELFF
many	TRBV20-1	.	TRBJ1-1	TGCAGTGCTAGACACAACACTGAAGCTTTCTTT	CSARHNTEAFF
.	TRBV5-4	.	TRBJ1-6	TGTGCCAGCAGCTTTTTCAGGGGCTCACCCCTCCACTTT	CASSFFRGSPLHF
many	TRBV28	.	TRBJ1-4	TGTGCCAGCAGTTTATCTGGCGTCGGGACGACTAAGGAAAAACTGTTTTTT	CASSLSGVGTTKEKLFF
many	TRBV11-2	.	TRBJ2-2	TGTGCCAGCAGCTTAGTCTCAGGGAACACCGGGGAGCTGTTTTTT	CASSLVSGNTGELFF
few	TRBV6-1	.	TRBJ2-7	TGTGCCAGCAGTGAGACAGGTACTTACTTAGTCAAGCAGTACTTC	CASSETGTYLVKQYF
many	TRBV7-9	TRBD2	TRBJ2-1	TGTGCCAGCAGCCTTCTAGCGGGGAGAGCCTACAATGAGCAGTTCTTC	CASSLLAGRAYNEQFF
few	TRBV3-1	.	TRBJ1-1	TGTGCCAGCAGCCAAGATCCTACAGCGAGGACTGAAGCTTTCTTT	CASSQDPTARTEAFF
many	TRBV7-8	TRBD1	TRBJ1-5	TGTGCCAGCAGCTTAGCGGACAGGGCTGGTCAGCCCCAGCATTTT	CASSLADRAGQPQHF
few	TRBV6-1	TRBD2	TRBJ2-5	TGTGCCAGCAGTGAATTAGCGGGGGGGCAAGAGACCCAGTACTTC	CASSELAGGQETQYF
many	TRBV7-2	TRBD1	TRBJ1-1	TGTGCCAGCAGCTGGCCGAGTGACAGGGGGAACACTGAAGCTTTCTTT	CASSWPSDRGNTEAFF
many	TRBV6-5	.	TRBJ1-5	TGTGCCAGCAGGGCGGGGGCCCTCAGCAATCAGCCCCAGCATTTT	CASRAGALSNQPQHF
.	TRBV12-3/TRBV12-4	.	TRBJ2-7	TGTGCCAGCAGTTTAGGCCAGGGCCACGAGCAGTACTTC	CASSLGQGHEQYF
many	TRBV12-3/TRBV12-4	TRBD1	TRBJ1-2	TGTGCCAGCAGTCCGACGACAGGGGGCTTCGGCTACACCTTC	CASSPTTGGFGYTF
few	TRBV27	TRBD2	TRBJ2-2	TGTGCCAGCACCACTAGCGGGGGGGCAGGCACCGGGGAGCTGTTTTTT	CASTTSGGAGTGELFF
many	TRBV7-2	.	TRBJ2-4	TGTGCCAGCAGCTTAGATCAAATCCGATACTTC	CASSLDQIRYF
many	TRBV20-1	.	TRBJ1-5	TGCAGTGCTAGAGCGGTCGCAGGGGATCAGCCCCAGCATTTT	CSARAVAGDQPQHF
many	TRBV20-1	TRBD1	TRBJ1-2	TGCAGTGCTAGCCTCACACAGGGGGCTAAGAGAGGCTACACCTTC	CSASLTQGAKRGYTF
few	TRBV5-1	TRBD1	TRBJ2-1	TGCGCCAGCAGCGCGGGGACAGGGGGCATAAATGAGCAGTTCTTC	CASSAGTGGINEQFF
.	TRBV3-1	.	TRBJ1-5	TGTGCCAGCAGCCAAGCCCCAGGGCCCAATCAGCCCCAGCATTTT	CASSQAPGPNQPQHF
.	TRBV20-1	.	TRBJ2-7	TGCAGTGCTACAGGTTACAACGAGCAGTACTTC	CSATGYNEQYF
.	TRBV2	TRBD1	TRBJ2-4	TGTGCCAGCAGTGTTGACAGGGAGATGGACATTCAGTACTTC	CASSVDREMDIQYF
few	TRBV7-9	.	TRBJ1-5	TGTGCCAGCAGCTCCGGGAAGGGCGGGCAGCCCCAGCATTTT	CASSSGKGGQPQHF
many	TRBV4-3	TRBD1	TRBJ2-1	TGCGCCAGCAGCCAAGAATGGACAGGGGGCTACAATGAGCAGTTCTTC	CASSQEWTGGYNEQFF
many	TRBV6-7	.	TRBJ1-4	TGTGCCAGCAGTTACGCGGAGGGCGGTAATGAAAAACTGTTTTTT	CASSYAEGGNEKLFF
.	TRBV3-1	TRBD1	TRBJ1-2	TGTGCCAGCAGCCAACCACGACAGGGATCTGGCTACACCTTC	CASSQPRQGSGYTF
many	TRBV3-2	.	TRBJ2-2	TGTGCCAGCAGCCAAGTACACTGCCGGGACAGGGGAGGCGACACCGGGGAGCTGTTTTTT	CASSQVHCRDRGGDTGELFF
few	TRBV20-1	.	TRBJ2-5	TGCAGTGCTAGTTTCCGGGTATCCCAAGAGACCCAGTACTTC	CSASFRVSQETQYF
.	TRBV28	.	TRBJ1-1	TGTGCCAGCAGTTTATTTCCCGGGGCGGGGACTGAAGCTTTCTTT	CASSLFPGAGTEAFF
many	TRBV10-3	TRBD2	TRBJ2-3	TGTGCCATCAATAAACTAGCGGGGGCTAGCACAGATACGCAGTATTTT	CAINKLAGASTDTQYF
few	TRBV4-1	.	TRBJ1-1	TGCGCCAGTAGCGGACAGAACACTGAAGCTTTCTTT	CASSGQNTEAFF
few	TRBV7-2	.	TRBJ1-1	TGTGCCAGCAGCTTAGTCGGGGTCGAGGCTTTCTTT	CASSLVGVEAFF
.	TRBV7-8	.	TRBJ1-5	TGTGCCAGCAGCTTAGTCACGTACAATCAGCCCCAGCATTTT	CASSLVTYNQPQHF
medium-sized	TRBV20-1	.	TRBJ1-1	TGCAGTGCCCCAATCGGGGCAAACACTGAAGCTTTCTTT	CSAPIGANTEAFF
few	TRBV5-4	TRBD1	TRBJ2-2	TGTGCCAGCAGCCGACAGGGGGCTATCGCCGGGGAGCTGTTTTTT	CASSRQGAIAGELFF